The 2 T cell receptor beta chains in this list originate from one sample, sequenced in a study of cytomegalovirus exposure and HLA in healthy donors. With 60 Vbeta and 13 Jbeta primers, the PCR was carried out. The method was immunoSEQ multiplex PCR; TCRdb's version includes in-frame clones alone and lacks a portion of them. The sample records 100,000 or so clones, around 75% being singletons. Sequenced input: PBMCs. The receptors were sampled from a man in his forties in good health and CMV-seronegative.

The V and J genes are TRBV27 and TRBJ2-7; D remains ambiguous. The germline V gene has CDR1 MNHEY and CDR2 SMNVEV (reference sequence). The CDR3 length is 14 residues. V was pared by 4 bases and J by 0 bases, with 10 bases between. As DNA, the CDR3 is TGTGCCAGCAGTTCCGACTGGAGCTCCTACGAGCAGTACTTC. It encodes CASSSDWSSYEQYF.

This chain uses TRBV5-1 with TRBJ2-7; 8 positions agree with TRBD2. The CDR3 spans 14 residues. V was clipped by 0 bases and J by 4 bases; unmatched bases: 3. Germline assignment: CDR1 SGHRS and CDR2 YFSETQ. CDR3 protein: CASSLGSSGYEQYF. Here the CDR3 DNA reads TGCGCCAGCAGCTTGGGGTCTAGCGGGTACGAGCAGTACTTC.